The 3 T cell receptor beta chains reported below all come from one sample, sequenced in a study of T cell repertoires in cytomegalovirus infection. MiXCR, run by TCRdb on the reads, gives a single entry per CDR3 protein. Here the sample spans 450,000 to 650,000 distinct CDR3 sequences, 26% being singletons. Specimen: PBMCs. All receptors come from a human donor in good health (CMV status not recorded). Some clones in this sample may be carry-over from other donors' samples.

This chain uses TRBV19 with TRBJ2-2; D gene uncertain. CDR1 is LNHDA, CDR2 SQIVND, per germline (reference sequence). The CDR3 is 14 amino acids. Trimming stripped 7 bases from V and 5 bases from J, with 14 bases between. The CDR3 DNA reads TGTGCCAGTATCGACGGAGCCTCAACCGGGGAGCTGTTTTTT. It encodes CASIDGASTGELFF.

This clonotype was seen a handful of times. The chain is built from TRBV6-2 or TRBV6-3 and TRBJ2-1; 11 bases are a match to TRBD2. CDR3 length: 15 residues. The junction had 6 bases not matched to a gene; V was cut back by 5 bases and J by 6 bases. In germline, CDR1 is MNHEY, CDR2 SVGEGT. The CDR3: CASSTRSGRANEQFF. As DNA, the CDR3 is TGTGCCAGCAGTACCCGTAGCGGGAGGGCCAATGAGCAGTTCTTC.

The CDR3 nucleotides are TGCAGTGCTAGAGGCGGATTCACAGATACGCAGTATTTT. It encodes CSARGGFTDTQYF. V and J are TRBV20-1 and TRBJ2-3; no clear D gene. The CDR3 spans 13 residues. Trimming took off 1 base at V and 2 bases at J, with 7 bases between the two ends. The germline CDR1 and CDR2 sequences are DFQATT and SNEGSKA (reference sequence).